Each of the 16 T cell receptor beta chains below was sequenced from the same sample in a study of T cell responses to AZD1222 COVID-19 vaccine. TCRdb's copy holds only in-frame clones and misses some; the assay was immunoSEQ multiplex PCR. The table includes 120,000 to 150,000 clones, roughly 87% detected once. Sequenced here: peripheral blood, sampled 28 days after the second AZD1222 dose. The receptors here all came from an adult who received the AZD1222 COVID-19 vaccine.

CDR3 sequence: CASSTLFTEQFF. The CDR3 DNA reads as TGTGCCAGCAGTACCCTGTTCACTGAGCAGTTCTTC. This chain connects TRBV12-3 or TRBV12-4 to TRBJ2-1; no clear D. CDR3 length equals 12 residues. Deletions cut 5 bases from V and 9 bases from J, with 11 bases between.

The V and J genes are TRBV19 and TRBJ1-1; D is uncertain. CDR1 is LNHDA, CDR2 SQIVND, per germline (reference sequence). V was pared by 5 bases and J by 8 bases, with 12 bases between. CDR3 length: 12 amino acids. The CDR3 here is CASSGPGSEAFF. The CDR3 DNA is TGTGCCAGTAGTGGTCCGGGGTCGGAAGCTTTCTTT.

The chain joins TRBV4-1 to TRBJ1-2, with D perhaps matching TRBD1 (5 bases). Germline V lookup: CDR1 MGHRA, CDR2 YSYEKL. This CDR3 contains 15 residues. Trimming took 3 bases from V and 3 from J, leaving 14 bases between them. The CDR3, as DNA: TGCGCCAGCAGCCAGGCTAGAACAGGTGACTATGGCTACACCTTC. Encoded protein: CASSQARTGDYGYTF.

The J gene is TRBJ2-6, the V gene TRBV11-3, with 8 bases that match TRBD1. The trim removed 6 bases at V and 6 bases at J, leaving 10 bases unmatched. The CDR3 is made up of 16 amino acids. CDR1 is SGHNT and CDR2 is YENEEA in the germline V gene. CDR3 sequence (DNA): TGTGCCAGCAGTCAAACCGACAGGGGTGAGGCCAACGTCCTGACTTTC. Translating gives CASSQTDRGEANVLTF.

This clone was seen a few times. The chain recombines TRBV28 with TRBJ2-7; 10 bases match TRBD2. Losses at the gene ends were 5 bases for V and 10 bases for J; bases not matched to a gene: 8. Germline V gene sequence: CDR1 MDHEN, CDR2 SYDVKM. CDR3 length: 13 residues. CDR3 sequence: CASSPLAGARQYF. The DNA for the CDR3 is TGTGCCAGCAGTCCCCTAGCGGGAGCGCGACAGTACTTC. Supplemented by reference TRBV28 and TRBJ2-7, the full variable domain reads DVKVTQSSRYLVKRTGEKVFLECVQDMDHENMFWYRQDPGLGLRLIYFSYDVKMKEKGDIPEGYSVSREKKERFSLILESASTNQTSMYLCASSPLAGARQYFGPGTRLTVT.

The rearrangement links TRBV12-3 or TRBV12-4 to TRBJ1-1; 8 nucleotides agree with TRBD1. V lost 5 bases and J lost 5; bases outside the gene matches: 4. The CDR3 extends over 13 amino acids. CDR3 DNA sequence: TGTGCCAGCAGTCTTAACAGGGGGACTGAAGCTTTCTTT. It is translated as CASSLNRGTEAFF.

The chain has TRBV7-6 and TRBJ2-5, with unresolved D. The V gene's germline CDR1 is SGHVS and CDR2 FNYEAQ. The CDR3 extends over 16 amino acids. The ends were cut back, 1 base at V and 4 bases at J, with 16 bases in the middle. The CDR3 nucleotides read TGTGCCAGCAGCTTAGACGCTTTGGGCAGTCCAGAGACCCAGTACTTC. Translating gives CASSLDALGSPETQYF. Full variable domain (outside the CDR3, taken from reference TRBV7-6 and TRBJ2-5): GAGVSQSPRYKVTKRGQDVALRCDPISGHVSLYWYRQALGQGPEFLTYFNYEAQQDKSGLPNDRFSAERPEGSISTLTIQRTEQRDSAMYRCASSLDALGSPETQYFGPGTRLLVL.

The rearrangement links TRBV21-1 to TRBJ1-5; whether TRBD1, the table's D call, matches the DNA was not checked. TRBV21-1 is marked as a pseudogene. The CDR3 loop spans 18 amino acids. CDR3 bases: TGTGCCAGCAGCAGACAAAGTCGTAACAGGAGAGGCAATCAGCCCCAGCATTTT. Protein: CASSRQSRNRRGNQPQHF.

The rearrangement links TRBV24-1 to TRBJ2-5, with TRBD2 matching 7 bases. Trimming at V came to 0 bases and at J to 5 bases, leaving 8 bases not matched to a gene. There are 16 residues in the CDR3. Germline V gene data show CDR1 as KGHDR and CDR2 as SFDVKD. Here the CDR3 DNA reads TGTGCCACCAGTGATTTGCAGGGCGGGAGAGGTGAGACCCAGTACTTC. It yields the protein CATSDLQGGRGETQYF.

The J gene is TRBJ2-5, the V gene TRBV5-1, with 8 bases aligning to TRBD1. This CDR3 region has 15 residues. The trim removed 4 bases at V and 1 base at J, leaving 6 bases unmatched. Looked up from germline, CDR1 is SGHRS and CDR2 is YFSETQ. The CDR3, as DNA: TGCGCCAGCAGCGGCGAGGACAGGGTCCAAGAGACCCAGTACTTC. Translation gives CASSGEDRVQETQYF.

This sequence joins TRBV2 and TRBJ2-7; D uncertain. The CDR3 runs 15 residues. Germline lookup yields CDR1 SNHLY and CDR2 FYNNEI. Trimming left V 2 bases short and J 5 bases short, with 16 bases between. CDR3 in DNA: TGTGCCAGCAGTGAAAGTCCGGCCCACGTGCACGAGCAGTACTTC. Translation: CASSESPAHVHEQYF.

V usage is TRBV7-9 and J usage is TRBJ1-2; D not certain. Per germline, CDR1 SEHNR and CDR2 FQNEAQ (reference sequence). The CDR3 covers 10 residues. The DNA for the CDR3 is TGTGTCACAGCTAACTATGGCTACACCTTC. It encodes CVTANYGYTF.

This chain links TRBV11-2 with TRBJ1-3; perhaps TRBD1 as D (6 bases). CDR1 and CDR2 (germline): SGHAT, FQNNGV. Deletions cut 5 bases from V and 2 bases from J, with 10 bases between. The CDR3 sequence is 14 residues long. The CDR3 spells CASSPPGAGNTIYF. In DNA, the CDR3 is TGTGCCAGCAGCCCACCAGGGGCTGGAAACACCATATATTTT.

The V call is TRBV12-3 or TRBV12-4, the J call TRBJ1-1; D gene ambiguous. The length of the CDR3 is 13 residues. Trimming left V 4 bases short and J 1 base short, with 7 bases between. The CDR3 region is CASSSGRNTEAFF. In nucleotides, the CDR3 is TGTGCCAGCAGTTCCGGAAGGAACACTGAAGCTTTCTTT.

J is TRBJ1-4 and V is TRBV30; D ambiguous. Germline V CDR1 and CDR2: GTSNPN, SVGIG (reference sequence). This CDR3 has 14 residues. The germline V and J ends were trimmed by 6 bases and 8 bases, with 19 bases remaining between them. This chain's CDR3 is CACPRTDTWEKLFF. The CDR3 DNA reads as TGTGCCTGCCCAAGGACCGATACGTGGGAAAAACTGTTTTTT.

The V and J genes are TRBV2 and TRBJ1-2; D possibly corresponds to TRBD1 (6 bases). The germline V gene encodes CDR1 SNHLY and CDR2 FYNNEI. Trimming took off 3 bases at V and 8 bases at J, with 19 bases between the two ends. The CDR3 has 15 residues. The CDR3 bases are TGTGCCAGCAGTGATATGGGGGGCTCGTCGTCGGGCTACACCTTC. This codes for CASSDMGGSSSGYTF.